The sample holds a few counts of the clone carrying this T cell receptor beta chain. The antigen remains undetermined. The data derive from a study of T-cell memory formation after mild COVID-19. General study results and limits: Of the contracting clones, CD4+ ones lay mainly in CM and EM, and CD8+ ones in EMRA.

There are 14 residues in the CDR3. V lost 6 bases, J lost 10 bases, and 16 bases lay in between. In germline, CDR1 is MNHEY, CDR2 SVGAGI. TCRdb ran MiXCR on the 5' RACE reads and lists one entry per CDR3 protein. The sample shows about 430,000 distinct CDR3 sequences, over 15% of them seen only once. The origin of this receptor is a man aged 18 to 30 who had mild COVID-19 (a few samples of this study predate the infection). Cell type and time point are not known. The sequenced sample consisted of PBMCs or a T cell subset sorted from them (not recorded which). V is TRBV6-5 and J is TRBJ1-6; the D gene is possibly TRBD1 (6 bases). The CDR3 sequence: CASRLGGGISPLHF. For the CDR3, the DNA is TGTGCCAGCAGGCTGGGAGGGGGTATCTCACCCCTCCACTTT.